A single sample gave rise to the 28 T cell receptor beta chains below, sequenced in a study of shared clonotypes between healthy human individuals. Assay: immunoSEQ multiplex PCR; the TCRdb copy retains only in-frame clones and omits some. The repertoire consists of more than 2 million clones, with 95% occurring once and the leading ten covering more than 0.1%. Sequenced sample: naive CD4+ T cells sorted from blood. This sample's subset: CD45RA+ positively selected. The receptor set was obtained from a man younger than 30 in good health.

CDR3 sequence reads: CASEGSPSYEQYF. As DNA, the CDR3 is TGTGCCAGCGAGGGTTCGCCCTCCTACGAGCAGTACTTC. The V and J genes are TRBV6-1 and TRBJ2-7, with a tentative D call TRBD2 (5 bases). V lost 8 bases, J lost 0 bases, and 11 bases lay in between. The CDR3 contains 13 residues. Germline CDR1 is MNHNS and CDR2 is SASEGT.

The chain links TRBV14 to TRBJ2-5; D ambiguous. The V gene's germline CDR1 is SGHDN and CDR2 FVKESK. Trimming took off 0 bases at V and 1 base at J, with 9 bases between the two ends. The CDR3 length is 15 residues. The CDR3 DNA sequence: TGTGCCAGCAGCCAAGATATCTCCATCCAAGAGACCCAGTACTTC. Translating it yields CASSQDISIQETQYF.

The gene calls are TRBV6-1 and TRBJ2-7; TRBD1 matches at 9 bases. The CDR3 extends over 15 amino acids. The ends lost 2 bases at V and 5 bases at J; junction bases unmatched: 7. Germline CDR1 MNHNS, CDR2 SASEGT. The DNA for the CDR3 is TGTGCCAGCAGTGAACCGGGACAGGGAGTTCACGAGCAGTACTTC. This sequence encodes CASSEPGQGVHEQYF.

This chain joins TRBV10-3 and TRBJ2-7; D unclear. Trimming left V 2 bases short and J 6 bases short, with 20 bases between. CDR1 is ENHRY and CDR2 is SYGVKD in the germline V gene. The CDR3 consists of 16 residues. The CDR3 nucleotides read TGTGCCATCAGTGAGAAGAGTCTTGGGCCAAGAAGCGAGCAGTACTTC. Residues: CAISEKSLGPRSEQYF.

The V and J genes are TRBV15 and TRBJ2-1; 13 nucleotides agree with TRBD2. The V gene end was trimmed by 1 base and the J gene end by 6 bases; junction bases not matched to a gene: 0. Germline V gives CDR1 LNHNV, CDR2 YYDKDF (reference sequence). The CDR3 is 15 residues long. CDR3 in DNA: TGTGCCACCAGCAGAGGGACTAGCGGGAGCAATGAGCAGTTCTTC. Translation gives CATSRGTSGSNEQFF.

In nucleotides, the CDR3 is TGTGCCTGGAGACCCCGGGACAGGGCCACAGATACGCAGTATTTT. Its translation: CAWRPRDRATDTQYF. The chain uses TRBV30 and TRBJ2-3; 9 bases fit TRBD1. J gave up 2 bases and V 3 bases, and 6 bases lay outside the gene matches. Per the germline V gene, CDR1 is GTSNPN and CDR2 is SVGIG (reference sequence). The CDR3 totals 15 residues.

The table lists this clone with a few counts. Other DNA variants within this sample encode the same CDR3. The V and J genes are TRBV11-2 and TRBJ2-7; TRBD2 might be the D (5 bases). Germline CDR1 SGHAT, CDR2 FQNNGV. This CDR3 is 13 amino acids long. V was pared by 5 bases and J by 3 bases, with 11 bases between. CDR3 residues: CASSLGDVYEQYF. The CDR3 nucleotides are TGTGCCAGCAGCCTCGGGGATGTCTACGAGCAGTACTTC.

Notes on this clone: The same CDR3 also results from other DNA sequences found in this sample. The J gene is TRBJ2-5, the V gene TRBV19; D tentatively reads TRBD1 or TRBD2 (6 bases each). Trimming left V 6 bases short and J 5 bases short, with 10 bases between. The CDR3 is made up of 12 amino acids. Germline V gene lookup returns CDR1 LNHDA and CDR2 SQIVND (reference sequence). The CDR3 spells CASSGGRETQYF. DNA of the CDR3: TGTGCCAGTAGCGGGGGCAGGGAGACCCAGTACTTC.

This clone was seen a handful of times. The chain joins TRBV5-4 to TRBJ2-5, with D unresolved. CDR1 SGHNT and CDR2 YYREEE come from the germline V gene (reference sequence). The CDR3 loop spans 14 amino acids. V lost 0 bases and J 2 bases, leaving 8 bases between the germline ends. The CDR3 sequence: CASSLVYEQETQYF. DNA of the CDR3: TGTGCCAGCAGCTTGGTCTACGAACAAGAGACCCAGTACTTC.

This chain links TRBV6-5 with TRBJ2-5, with D perhaps matching TRBD2 (5 bases). The CDR3 consists of 14 residues. Trimming cost V 5 bases and J 4 bases, with 14 bases left between them. Germline loops: CDR1 MNHEY, CDR2 SVGAGI. The CDR3 DNA reads TGTGCCAGCAGTCCAGGTGGAGCGGTAGAGACCCAGTACTTC. It is translated as CASSPGGAVETQYF.

Concerning this clone: Other DNA sequences within the sample encode an identical CDR3. The V and J genes are TRBV5-4 and TRBJ2-2; D ambiguous. Germline V lookup: CDR1 SGHNT, CDR2 YYREEE (reference sequence). V shed 0 bases and J shed 4 bases, with 7 bases lying between them. The CDR3 loop spans 14 amino acids. CDR3 sequence: CASSLGASTGELFF. The CDR3 DNA is TGTGCCAGCAGCTTGGGCGCCTCCACCGGGGAGCTGTTTTTT.

In the case of this clone: The same CDR3 is also encoded by other DNA sequences in this sample. This chain joins TRBV30 and TRBJ2-7; unclear D gene. Germline V gives CDR1 GTSNPN, CDR2 SVGIG (reference sequence). Trimming cost V 1 base and J 2 bases, with 3 bases left between them. This CDR3 contains 11 residues. The CDR3 DNA reads TGTGCCTGGAGTGCTACCTACGAGCAGTACTTC. It yields the protein CAWSATYEQYF. The full variable domain, in which reference TRBV30 and TRBJ2-7 provide the parts outside the CDR3, is SQTIHQWPATLVQPVGSPLSLECTVEGTSNPNLYWYRQAAGRGLQLLFYSVGIGQISSEVPQNLSASRPQDRQFILSSKKLLLSDSGFYLCAWSATYEQYFGPGTRLTVT.

This clone occurred once. The rearrangement links TRBV10-3 to TRBJ2-2; weak D call: TRBD1 (6 bases). Trimming took 4 bases from V and 1 from J, leaving 13 bases between them. Germline V lookup: CDR1 ENHRY, CDR2 SYGVKD. The CDR3 covers 16 residues. This CDR3 is CAISALSGQNTGELFF. In nucleotides, the CDR3 is TGTGCCATCAGTGCATTATCGGGACAGAACACCGGGGAGCTGTTTTTT.

This sequence joins TRBV7-9 and TRBJ2-2; 10 bases agree with TRBD2. The V gene end was trimmed by 8 bases and the J gene end by 4 bases; junction bases not matched to a gene: 7. The CDR3 has 15 amino acids. Germline-derived CDR1 and CDR2 are SEHNR and FQNEAQ (reference sequence). The CDR3: CASAPSGGATGELFF. DNA of the CDR3: TGTGCCAGCGCGCCTAGCGGGGGTGCCACCGGGGAGCTGTTTTTT.

This sequence joins TRBV10-3 and TRBJ2-7; 11 bases match TRBD1. Trimming removed 4 bases from V and 3 bases from J; junction bases left unmatched: 23. There are 21 residues in the CDR3. CDR1 ENHRY and CDR2 SYGVKD come from the germline V gene. CDR3 in amino acids: CAISGQISGQGAGYSDYEQYF. The CDR3 region has the DNA TGTGCCATCAGTGGGCAGATTAGCGGACAGGGGGCTGGATATTCTGACTACGAGCAGTACTTC.

This chain connects TRBV4-2 to TRBJ2-7; weak D call: TRBD2 (6 bases). Germline CDR1 LGHNA, CDR2 YNFKEQ. Between the trimmed V and J ends, which lost 1 base and 3 bases, there was a span of 13 bases. CDR3 length: 15 residues. The CDR3 loop reads CASSQGGGDRYEQYF. The CDR3 DNA reads as TGTGCCAGCAGCCAAGGTGGCGGGGACCGCTACGAGCAGTACTTC.

With respect to this clone: Other DNA sequences in this specimen translate into the identical CDR3. The chain joins TRBV2 to TRBJ2-7; 12 bases are a match to TRBD2. V dropped 10 bases and J dropped 4; count of bases not matched to a gene: 5. The CDR3 spans 13 residues. Germline values: CDR1 SNHLY, CDR2 FYNNEI. The CDR3 sequence is CATRTSGIYEQYF. CDR3 nucleotides: TGTGCCACCCGGACTAGCGGGATTTACGAGCAGTACTTC.

This clone was found once. The genes are TRBV28 and TRBJ2-3, with TRBD1 identical over 7 bases. J gave up 4 bases and V 5 bases, and 6 bases lay outside the gene matches. The CDR3 length is 14 residues. Germline CDR1 and CDR2: MDHEN and SYDVKM. The CDR3 coding sequence is TGTGCCAGCAGTGGAGACAGGGACCCAGATACGCAGTATTTT. The encoded protein is CASSGDRDPDTQYF.

This sequence joins TRBV7-9 and TRBJ2-5, with D hard to call. V was clipped by 3 bases and J by 4 bases, with 9 bases between them. This CDR3 has 13 residues. Germline CDR1 and CDR2: SEHNR and FQNEAQ (reference sequence). CDR3 sequence (DNA): TGTGCCAGCAGCTTGGGTAACGTAGAGACCCAGTACTTC. Protein sequence: CASSLGNVETQYF.

This clone was picked up one time. V usage is TRBV6-6 and J usage is TRBJ1-2; 8 bases line up with TRBD1. CDR1 is MNHNY and CDR2 is SVGAGI in the germline V gene (reference sequence). The CDR3 loop spans 14 amino acids. Germline trimming cut 7 bases from V and 4 bases from J; bases unmatched to any gene: 8. The CDR3 DNA reads as TGTGCCAGCACCAGGGGGCCAGGGGGCTATGGCTACACCTTC. It yields the protein CASTRGPGGYGYTF.

This clone was seen once. The chain carries TRBV7-2 and TRBJ2-3; D unresolved. This CDR3 region has 14 residues. Germline values: CDR1 SGHTA, CDR2 FQGNSA. With 4 bases removed from V and 3 bases from J, the gap between germline ends came to 11 bases. This chain's CDR3 is CASSSRPGTDTQYF. The CDR3 DNA reads TGTGCCAGCAGCTCCCGGCCGGGTACAGATACGCAGTATTTT.

The count of this clone is one. The V gene is TRBV4-3, the J gene TRBJ2-1, with 7 bases aligning to TRBD2. There are 15 residues in the CDR3. The germline CDR1 and CDR2 sequences are LGHNA and YSLEER. With 4 bases clipped from V and 1 base from J, the junction kept 4 bases outside the gene matches. The CDR3 here is CASSRTGGSYNEQFF. The DNA for the CDR3 is TGCGCCAGCAGCCGAACGGGAGGTTCCTACAATGAGCAGTTCTTC.

Only a few counts were recorded for this clone. Different DNA sequences within this sample yield the same CDR3. The chain carries TRBV5-1 and TRBJ2-7; D possibly corresponds to TRBD1 (6 bases). This CDR3 has 12 residues. Per the germline V gene, CDR1 is SGHRS and CDR2 is YFSETQ. Trimming removed 4 bases from V and 3 bases from J, with 8 bases in between. CDR3 sequence reads: CASSRDNYEQYF. The CDR3 DNA sequence: TGCGCCAGCAGCCGGGACAACTACGAGCAGTACTTC.

This chain connects TRBV18 to TRBJ2-1, with D unresolved. Germline CDR1 KGHSH, CDR2 LQKENI. The germline V and J ends were trimmed by 3 bases and 7 bases, with 10 bases remaining between them. The CDR3 length is 13 residues. The DNA of the CDR3 is TGTGCCAGCTCACCGGCAGTAGTAAATGAGCAGTTCTTC. Translated, it gives CASSPAVVNEQFF.

The chain's CDR3 is CASSSKGPNNSPLHF. As DNA, the CDR3 is TGTGCCAGCAGCTCTAAGGGACCAAATAATTCACCCCTCCACTTT. V usage is TRBV5-4 and J usage is TRBJ1-6; a possible D gene is TRBD1 (5 bases). Germline V lookup: CDR1 SGHNT, CDR2 YYREEE (reference sequence). The V gene lost 3 bases and the J gene lost 5 bases, with 12 bases spanning the gap. CDR3 length: 15 residues.

CDR3 protein: CAWSGGLAITYQETQYF. The CDR3, as DNA: TGTGCCTGGAGTGGGGGACTAGCGATTACGTACCAAGAGACCCAGTACTTC. This sequence joins TRBV30 and TRBJ2-5, with TRBD2 identical over 10 bases. Germline assignment: CDR1 GTSNPN and CDR2 SVGIG (reference sequence). Trimming took 1 base from V and 0 from J; bases not matched to a gene: 8. CDR3 length equals 17 residues.

The chain links TRBV6-5 to TRBJ2-4, with D uncertain. The ends were cut back, 2 bases at V and 3 bases at J, with 11 bases in the middle. Germline lookup yields CDR1 MNHEY and CDR2 SVGAGI. CDR3 size: 15 residues. As DNA, the CDR3 is TGTGCCAGCAGTTACGCTGGATTAGGCAAAAACATTCAGTACTTC. Translated, it gives CASSYAGLGKNIQYF.

The chain employs TRBV29-1 and TRBJ1-5; possibly TRBD1 for D (6 bases). The CDR3 length is 15 residues. With 2 bases removed from V and 4 bases from J, the gap between germline ends came to 15 bases. Per germline, CDR1 SQVTM and CDR2 ANQGSEA. Here the CDR3 reads CSVELDGGRNQPQHF. The CDR3 nucleotides are TGCAGCGTTGAATTGGATGGGGGCAGGAATCAGCCCCAGCATTTT.